This TCR beta chain emerged from a study of T cells in Graves' hyperthyroidism and ophthalmopathy. Study context: At the time of initial diagnosis and before any treatment, peripheral blood was collected. General observations from the study: Most thyroid-expanded clonotypes above 0.001 were also found in blood. From stable hyperthyroidism, ophthalmopathy was set apart by a 13 V-J model.

It was considered stable Graves' hyperthyroidism when ophthalmopathy did not progress within 18 months. This clonotype was counted ten times or more. The antigen remains unidentified. Per the germline V gene, CDR1 is SGHAT and CDR2 is FQNNGV. This CDR3 is built from 14 residues. V lost 3 bases and J 4 bases, leaving 13 bases between the germline ends. Template material for amplifying TCR beta CDR3 regions consisted of RNA transcripts. First-round RT-PCR targeting the TCR CDR3 was performed with the HTBI primer set. TCRdb fed the multiplex PCR reads into MiXCR, producing one record per CDR3 protein. Of about 400,000 distinct CDR3 sequences listed, 13% were seen once; the top ten hold around a tenth.

Sequenced: blood. The clonotype was recovered from a woman under 30 with Graves' hyperthyroidism. The chain has TRBV11-2 and TRBJ2-7; D not resolved. DNA of the CDR3: TGTGCCAGCAGCTTCGGTGTCGTGGGATACGAGCAGTACTTC. This encodes CASSFGVVGYEQYF.